The 18 T cell receptor delta chains presented below share a single source sample, sequenced in a study of γδ T cells in repeated Plasmodium falciparum infection. TCRdb re-called the multiplex PCR reads using CATT. The sample shows tens of thousands of delta-chain clones, under 1.5% of them seen only once. Flow sorting of PBMC yielded separate Vgamma9/Vdelta2+ and Vdelta2-negative gammadelta T cell populations for bulk repertoire analysis. The specimen was gamma-delta T cells from blood. These receptors were collected from a pool of human donors (malaria-infected and uninfected, not separated).

The sample holds a few counts of this clone. TCRdb's protein for this DNA is that of a much larger clone and differs from the translation at residue 3, likely a read error; the protein shown is the DNA translation. The chain carries TRDV1 and TRDJ1; perhaps TRDD3 as D (6 bases). Germline loops: CDR1 TSWWSYY, CDR2 QGS. CDR3 size: 16 residues. CDR3 protein: CAPGIRPVRNGDKLIF. CDR3 in DNA: TGTGCTCCTGGGATAAGACCCGTTAGGAACGGCGATAAACTCATCTTT.

This clone has at least ten counts. TCRdb has a much larger clone's protein, which differs at residue 7 from the translation of this DNA, likely because of a read error; what is shown is the protein translated from the DNA. The rearrangement joins TRDV2 to TRDJ1; D is possibly TRDD3 (5 bases). Germline CDR1 reads GEAIGNYY; CDR2 reads EKD. The CDR3 has 14 residues. V was trimmed by 3 bases and J by 3 bases, leaving 13 bases between them. The CDR3 loop is CACDPWVIPDKLIF. For the CDR3, the DNA is TGTGCCTGTGACCCCTGGGTGATCCCCGATAAACTCATCTTT.

Notes on this clone: TCRdb pairs this DNA with a much larger clone's protein that differs at residue 11, likely a read error; the protein shown was translated from the DNA. This chain uses TRDV2 with TRDJ1; 11 bases agree with TRDD3. The J gene, missing from TCRdb, was assigned here through DNA to germline matching. CDR1 GEAIGNYY and CDR2 EKD come from the germline V gene. The CDR3 has 15 residues. For the CDR3, the DNA is TGTGCCTGTGACACTGGGGGATACGGGACCGGTAAACTCATCTTT. Protein: CACDTGGYGTGKLIF.

A few counts support this clone. A far more abundant clone sits one base away, making this likely a read error. Distinct nucleotide sequences in the sample also encode this CDR3. The rearrangement uses TRDV1 and TRDJ1; TRDD3 matches at 9 bases. No J segment appears in TCRdb, so it was assigned here by matching the sequence to germline. Looked up from germline, CDR1 is TSWWSYY and CDR2 is QGS. The CDR3 is made up of 22 amino acids. CDR3 in amino acids: CALGELEGCYHTGGRYTDKLIF. The CDR3 DNA sequence: TGTGCTCTTGGGGAACTTGAGGGGTGTTATCATACTGGGGGAAGGTACACCGACAAACTCATCTTT.

This clone was recorded a few times. TCRdb's listed protein matches a much larger clone and diverges from this DNA's translation at residue 11, likely through a read error; the protein shown comes from the DNA. J is TRDJ1 and V is TRDV1, with 9 bases that match TRDD2. The V and J ends lost 4 bases and 2 bases, in that order; junction bases with no gene match: 26. Germline-derived CDR1 and CDR2 are TSWWSYY and QGS. The CDR3 has 22 amino acids. In nucleotides, the CDR3 is TGTGCTCTTGGGGCTCAGGACCTTCCTACCTCGTTGGGGATTGGAAGGACCGATAAACTCATCTTT. This sequence encodes CALGAQDLPTSLGIGRTDKLIF.

Points on this clone: This likely traces to a read error, being one base from a far larger clone. V usage is TRDV2 and J usage is TRDJ3; D not resolved. As TCRdb names no J gene, one was assigned here on the basis of a DNA match to germline. CDR1 GEAIGNYY and CDR2 EKD come from the germline V gene. The CDR3 has 15 residues. V lost 7 bases to trimming and J lost 12 bases, with 21 bases between them. The CDR3 spells CACDLAGPENRQMFF. CDR3 bases: TGTGCCTGCGACCTAGCCGGGCCGGAGAACCGACAGATGTTTTTC.

In this sample, this clone turned up a few times. TCRdb has a much larger clone's protein, which differs at residue 5 from the translation of this DNA, likely because of a read error; what is shown is the protein translated from the DNA. V gene TRDV1 combines with J gene TRDJ1, with TRDD3 matching 8 bases. TCRdb records no J gene; here it was assigned by comparing the DNA to germline. The germline V gene encodes CDR1 TSWWSYY and CDR2 QGS. This CDR3 has 18 residues. V gave up 4 bases and J gave up 3 bases; unmatched junction bases: 16. Here the CDR3 DNA reads TGTGCTCTTGGGGGACCTTTAAGGGATACGTGGCAGGCCGATAAACTCATCTTT. This codes for CALGGPLRDTWQADKLIF.

V usage is TRDV2 and J usage is TRDJ1, with 11 bases lining up with TRDD3. Matching the DNA to germline supplied the J gene, which TCRdb does not give. The length of the CDR3 is 16 residues. Germline loops: CDR1 GEAIGNYY, CDR2 EKD. Losses at the gene ends were 4 bases for V and 1 base for J; bases not matched to a gene: 7. The CDR3 sequence is CACEKMGDTGTDKLIF. DNA for the CDR3: TGTGCCTGTGAGAAGATGGGGGATACGGGCACCGATAAACTCATCTTT.

Concerning this clone itself: For this DNA, TCRdb reports the protein of a much larger clone, which diverges at residue 3, most likely from a read error; the protein presented here is translated directly from the DNA. The genes are TRDV1 and TRDJ1, with D perhaps matching TRDD3 (5 bases). The J gene, not given by TCRdb, was assigned here from a germline match of the nucleotide sequence. Germline V CDR1 and CDR2: TSWWSYY, QGS. The CDR3 consists of 14 residues. CDR3 DNA: TGTGCTCCTGGGCACAAAATTTCCCCCAGTAAACTCATCTTT. Translation: CAPGHKISPSKLIF.

Comments on this clone: This DNA's translation and the protein TCRdb lists, from a much larger clone, do not match at residue 7, likely due to a read error; the protein shown is translated from the DNA. The gene calls are TRDV1 and TRDJ2; 9 nucleotides align to TRDD3. No J segment appears in TCRdb, so it was assigned here by matching the sequence to germline. This CDR3 contains 21 residues. In germline, CDR1 is TSWWSYY, CDR2 QGS. V was pared by 4 bases and J by 0 bases, with 18 bases of the junction left unmatched. The CDR3 DNA follows: TGTGCTCTTGGGGTCCCTCCCCGACGGGGGATACAATTCACTTTGACAGCACAACTCTTCTTT. Translated, it gives CALGVPPRRGIQFTLTAQLFF.

This clone has more than one count but fewer than ten. It differs at one base from a far larger clone, so likely a read error. The same CDR3 arises from other DNA sequences in this sample as well. The J gene is TRDJ1, the V gene TRDV1; no clear D gene. In the absence of a J gene in TCRdb, the DNA was matched to germline to assign it here. Per germline, CDR1 TSWWSYY and CDR2 QGS. CDR3 length: 16 amino acids. The V gene lost 2 bases and the J gene lost 0 bases, with 13 bases spanning the gap. CDR3 in amino acids: CALGEMPILYTDKLIF. DNA for the CDR3: TGTGCTCTTGGGGAAATGCCCATTCTGTACACCGATAAACTCATCTTT.

This clone has only a few counts. TCRdb's entry gives the protein of a much larger clone, which mismatches this DNA's translation at residue 5, likely from a read error; the protein reported here is translated from the DNA. The genes are TRDV2 and TRDJ1; 9 bases map to TRDD2. TCRdb offers no J gene call, so here the DNA was matched to germline to obtain one. V was pared by 3 bases and J by 3 bases, with 4 bases of the junction left unmatched. From germline, CDR1 is GEAIGNYY and CDR2 EKD. CDR3 length: 14 residues. This CDR3 is CACDPLPTADKLIF. The CDR3 DNA sequence: TGTGCCTGTGACCCCCTTCCTACTGCCGATAAACTCATCTTT.

This clone was detected a few times. The protein TCRdb lists belongs to a much larger clone and differs from this DNA's translation at residue 3, which points to a read error; the protein shown is made from the DNA. This chain connects TRDV2 to TRDJ3, with TRDD3 matching over 8 bases. The CDR3 totals 20 residues. Germline CDR1 and CDR2: GEAIGNYY and EKD. The CDR3 is CARDTLSGGTGSWDTRQMFF. CDR3 coding DNA: TGTGCCCGTGACACCCTTTCTGGGGGAACCGGATCCTGGGACACCCGACAGATGTTTTTC.

Within the sample, this clone is medium-sized. The sample has other DNA sequences that encode this CDR3 too. The chain carries TRDV1 and TRDJ1; 8 bases line up with TRDD3. Germline values: CDR1 TSWWSYY, CDR2 QGS. This CDR3 is 23 amino acids long. The ends lost 0 bases at V and 5 bases at J; junction bases unmatched: 29. The CDR3 sequence is CALGELSSFLQYWGFMPRDKLIF. The CDR3 nucleotides are TGTGCTCTTGGGGAACTAAGCAGCTTCCTCCAATACTGGGGGTTTATGCCCCGGGATAAACTCATCTTT.

A remark on this clone: TCRdb's entry gives the protein of a much larger clone, which mismatches this DNA's translation at residue 8, likely from a read error; the protein reported here is translated from the DNA. The V gene is TRDV1, the J gene TRDJ1; 7 bases match TRDD3. The J gene, left out of TCRdb, was set here by checking the DNA against germline. Germline V lookup: CDR1 TSWWSYY, CDR2 QGS. V was pared by 1 base and J by 1 base, with 24 bases of the junction left unmatched. This CDR3 has 22 amino acids. CDR3 residues: CALGERASRSNWGRCFTDKLIF. Here the CDR3 DNA reads TGTGCTCTTGGGGAACGCGCCAGCAGGTCCAACTGGGGCCGATGCTTCACCGATAAACTCATCTTT.

There are a few counts of this clone. This DNA's translation and the protein TCRdb lists, from a much larger clone, do not match at residue 14, likely due to a read error; the protein shown is translated from the DNA. J is TRDJ3 and V is TRDV2; D perhaps matches TRDD3 (6 bases). Since TCRdb gives no J gene, matching the DNA to germline was used here to assign it. CDR1 is GEAIGNYY and CDR2 is EKD in the germline V gene. The CDR3 spans 21 residues. The CDR3 DNA reads as TGTGCCTGTGACACCAGGCCGGTCTGGGGTCCAAGCTCCCGGGACACCCGACAGATGTTTTTC. Its protein is CACDTRPVWGPSSRDTRQMFF.

The sample holds a few counts of this clone. For this DNA, TCRdb reports the protein of a much larger clone, which diverges at residue 12, most likely from a read error; the protein presented here is translated directly from the DNA. CDR3 bases: TGTGCCTTTATGGATTCGAGGAGCGCCGAGCGCGGGGCCGATAAACTCATCTTT. Its translation: CAFMDSRSAERGADKLIF. V and J are TRDV3 and TRDJ1; D is undetermined. Trimming cost V 1 base and J 3 bases, with 27 bases left between them. The CDR3 runs 18 residues. CDR1 and CDR2 (germline): TVYSNPD, GDNSRS (reference sequence).

Points on this clone: This DNA's translation differs at residue 5 from TCRdb's protein, which comes from a much larger clone; a read error is likely, and the protein shown is translated from the DNA. The chain recombines TRDV2 with TRDJ1; 9 bases agree with TRDD3. The J gene is absent in TCRdb and was assigned here via DNA matching to germline. The germline CDR1 and CDR2 sequences are GEAIGNYY and EKD. J was trimmed by 0 bases and V by 3 bases; bases with no gene match: 25. This CDR3 has 22 amino acids. In DNA, the CDR3 is TGTGCCTGTGACGCCGTCACGGGTCCGCAGGGGGATACTCCCTCGTACACCGATAAACTCATCTTT. Translated: CACDAVTGPQGDTPSYTDKLIF.